What follows are 21 T cell receptor beta chains derived from one specimen sequenced in a study of T cells in Graves' hyperthyroidism and ophthalmopathy. Using RNA transcripts as the source, TCR beta CDR3 regions were amplified. HTBI primers drove first-round RT-PCR of the TCR CDR3. TCRdb analysed the multiplex PCR reads with MiXCR anew, one entry per CDR3 protein. The profile shows about 590,000 distinct CDR3 sequences, 14% of them singletons. The sequencing input was blood. The receptor source for this set is a woman younger than 35 with Graves' ophthalmopathy.

A few counts support this clonotype. The gene calls are TRBV19 and TRBJ1-5; 7 bases agree with TRBD1. The CDR3 length is 17 residues. J was trimmed by 3 bases and V by 4 bases; bases with no gene match: 12. CDR1 is LNHDA and CDR2 is SQIVND in the germline V gene (reference sequence). As DNA, the CDR3 is TGTGCCAGTAGTAGGGGGACGGGCAGGGGGGTCAATCAGCCCCAGCATTTT. Amino acids: CASSRGTGRGVNQPQHF.

Many counts were recorded for this clonotype. V is TRBV12-3 or TRBV12-4 and J is TRBJ1-1, with 11 bases fitting TRBD1. V lost 6 bases to trimming and J lost 4 bases; unmatched junction nucleotides: 7. The CDR3 loop spans 15 amino acids. This chain's CDR3 is CASRPGQGESTEAFF. The CDR3 DNA sequence: TGTGCCAGCAGACCGGGACAGGGGGAGAGCACTGAAGCTTTCTTT.

This clonotype came up many times. V is TRBV28 and J is TRBJ1-2, with a tentative D call TRBD1 (5 bases). The germline gives CDR1 MDHEN, CDR2 SYDVKM. Trimming took off 6 bases at V and 6 bases at J, with 11 bases between the two ends. The CDR3 is 12 amino acids. The CDR3 loop is CASSWGQHGYTF. CDR3 bases: TGTGCCAGCAGCTGGGGCCAACATGGCTACACCTTC.

This clonotype was seen ten or more times. The chain carries TRBV2 and TRBJ2-7; possible D gene TRBD2, 6 bases. Germline CDR1 is SNHLY and CDR2 is FYNNEI. CDR3 size: 11 residues. The DNA for the CDR3 is TGTGCATTGCGGGGAGCCTACGAGCAGTACTTC. Amino acids: CALRGAYEQYF. Drawing the rest from reference TRBV2 and TRBJ2-7, the complete variable domain is EPEVTQTPSHQVTQMGQEVILRCVPISNHLYFYWYRQILGQKVEFLVSFYNNEISEKSEIFDDQFSVERPDGSNFTLKIRSTKLEDSAMYFCALRGAYEQYFGPGTRLTVT.

This clonotype was detected ten times or more. The chain has TRBV27 and TRBJ1-2; 8 bases fit TRBD1. CDR1 and CDR2 (germline): MNHEY, SMNVEV (reference sequence). The J segment lost 2 bases and the V segment lost 2 bases, leaving 4 bases of the junction unmatched. The CDR3 is 15 residues long. The chain's CDR3 is CASSLQGARNYGYTF. The CDR3 DNA is TGTGCCAGCAGTTTACAGGGGGCCCGGAACTATGGCTACACCTTC.

This clonotype was detected ten times or more. The chain has TRBV10-3 and TRBJ2-3; TRBD2 agrees at 10 bases. The CDR3 extends over 17 amino acids. Germline V lookup: CDR1 ENHRY, CDR2 SYGVKD. J lost 5 bases, V lost 8 bases, and 16 bases had no gene match. As DNA, the CDR3 is TGTGCCATCTCTGCGCCGGGCCTAGCGGGAGATTTAGATACGCAGTATTTT. Its protein is CAISAPGLAGDLDTQYF.

This clonotype was counted at least ten times. The chain joins TRBV9 to TRBJ2-1, with TRBD2 identical over 8 bases. Germline CDR1 SGDLS, CDR2 YYNGEE. CDR3 size: 17 residues. J lost 0 bases, V lost 3 bases, and 8 bases had no gene match. CDR3: CASSASLAASSYNEQFF. In DNA form, the CDR3 reads TGTGCCAGCAGCGCGTCACTAGCGGCGAGCTCCTACAATGAGCAGTTCTTC.

The sample holds many counts of this clonotype. The chain has TRBV2 and TRBJ1-2; D is uncertain. V gave up 6 bases and J gave up 5 bases, with 19 bases separating them. Germline values: CDR1 SNHLY, CDR2 FYNNEI. CDR3 length: 15 residues. The CDR3 nucleotides are TGTGCCAGCAGCACACACCTTGGGGATTTGTATGGCTACACCTTC. This encodes CASSTHLGDLYGYTF.

This clonotype was seen many times. The CDR3 coding sequence is TGTGCCACCAGTGACCCAGGAAGCACAGATACGCAGTATTTT. It translates to CATSDPGSTDTQYF. V gene TRBV24-1 combines with J gene TRBJ2-3; D ambiguous. Germline loops: CDR1 KGHDR, CDR2 SFDVKD. Trimming shortened V by 4 bases and J by 0 bases, and 7 bases separated the two germline ends. This CDR3 has 14 amino acids.

This chain links TRBV19 with TRBJ2-1; 9 nucleotides line up with TRBD2. The CDR3 loop spans 16 amino acids. The ends lost 1 base at V and 9 bases at J; junction bases unmatched: 10. Per the germline V gene, CDR1 is LNHDA and CDR2 is SQIVND (reference sequence). The CDR3 DNA follows: TGTGCCAGTAGTATAGCCCACGCGGGAGGGCCCGGTGAGCAGTTCTTC. Translated, it gives CASSIAHAGGPGEQFF.

At least ten counts were recorded for this clonotype. Germline and junction disagree at one end, which may indicate a read error. The chain combines TRBV7-7 with TRBJ2-5, with D perhaps TRBD1 (7 bases). Per the germline V gene, CDR1 is SSHAT and CDR2 is FNYEAQ (reference sequence). The CDR3 is 15 residues long. The DNA of the CDR3 is TGTGCTAGCAGCTACCTGGACAGGACTAAAGAGACCCAGTACTTC. This encodes CASSYLDRTKETQYF.

This clonotype was picked up many times. The chain has TRBV3-1 and TRBJ1-1; TRBD1 aligns across 7 bases. V lost 1 base to trimming and J lost 6 bases; unmatched junction nucleotides: 8. Germline CDR1 reads LGHDT; CDR2 reads YNNKEL (reference sequence). CDR3 length: 15 amino acids. The CDR3 loop is CASSQGGDRRAEAFF. CDR3 coding DNA: TGTGCCAGCAGCCAAGGCGGGGACAGAAGGGCTGAAGCTTTCTTT.

At least ten counts were recorded for this clonotype. The chain recombines TRBV12-3 or TRBV12-4 with TRBJ2-5, with 12 nucleotides matching TRBD2. The ends lost 6 bases at V and 2 bases at J; junction bases unmatched: 4. The CDR3 sequence is 15 residues long. CDR3: CASRRGLAGQETQYF. The DNA of the CDR3 is TGTGCCAGCAGACGCGGACTAGCGGGACAAGAGACCCAGTACTTC.

This clonotype was observed many times. The V and J genes are TRBV29-1 and TRBJ2-3; D uncertain. The CDR3 contains 12 residues. Germline values: CDR1 SQVTM, CDR2 ANQGSEA. Trimming shortened V by 7 bases and J by 4 bases, and 12 bases separated the two germline ends. Here the CDR3 reads CSAGGPSDTQYF. DNA of the CDR3: TGCAGCGCTGGTGGGCCGTCAGATACGCAGTATTTT.

This clonotype was recorded a few times. The chain carries TRBV7-2 and TRBJ2-7; 12 bases line up with TRBD2. The CDR3 is 19 amino acids. Germline assignment: CDR1 SGHTA and CDR2 FQGNSA. V dropped 1 base and J dropped 7; count of bases not matched to a gene: 17. CDR3 residues: CASSLGHSSSGRADREQYF. In nucleotides, the CDR3 is TGTGCCAGCAGCTTAGGCCACTCCTCTAGCGGGAGGGCCGATCGAGAGCAGTACTTC.

This clonotype was recorded at least ten times. The J gene is TRBJ1-1, the V gene TRBV28; 10 bases align to TRBD1. CDR3 size: 12 residues. CDR1 and CDR2 (germline): MDHEN, SYDVKM. The V and J ends lost 8 bases and 4 bases, in that order; junction bases with no gene match: 1. CDR3 sequence (DNA): TGTGCCAGCTGGACAGGGGGCACTGAAGCTTTCTTT. Translated, it gives CASWTGGTEAFF.

This chain uses TRBV30 with TRBJ2-7; 10 bases map to TRBD2. The V gene end was trimmed by 0 bases and the J gene end by 5 bases; junction bases not matched to a gene: 7. The CDR3 sequence is 15 residues long. CDR1 GTSNPN and CDR2 SVGIG come from the germline V gene (reference sequence). CDR3 sequence reads: CAWSVRGTSDDEQYF. DNA of the CDR3: TGTGCCTGGAGTGTAAGGGGGACTAGCGACGACGAGCAGTACTTC. Full variable domain (remainder filled in from reference TRBV30 and TRBJ2-7): SQTIHQWPATLVQPVGSPLSLECTVEGTSNPNLYWYRQAAGRGLQLLFYSVGIGQISSEVPQNLSASRPQDRQFILSSKKLLLSDSGFYLCAWSVRGTSDDEQYFGPGTRLTVT.

This clonotype has at least ten counts. This chain links TRBV7-9 with TRBJ2-1, with 13 bases lining up with TRBD2. Germline V lookup: CDR1 SEHNR, CDR2 FQNEAQ (reference sequence). The CDR3 has 17 residues. Trimming cost V 4 bases and J 3 bases; bases outside gene matches: 6. CDR3: CASSSGTSGEFYNEQFF. The DNA of the CDR3 is TGTGCCAGCAGCTCCGGGACTAGCGGGGAATTCTACAATGAGCAGTTCTTC.

This clonotype has ten or more counts. The CDR3 sequence is CASSVGPDSYEQYF. DNA for the CDR3: TGTGCCAGCAGCGTAGGCCCCGACTCCTACGAGCAGTACTTC. This sequence joins TRBV9 and TRBJ2-7; D gene ambiguous. This CDR3 is built from 14 residues. From germline, CDR1 is SGDLS and CDR2 YYNGEE. The V and J ends lost 0 bases and 0 bases respectively, with 7 bases between them.

A remark on this clonotype: One junction end disagrees with the germline gene, perhaps due to a read error. The V call is TRBV30, the J call TRBJ1-4, with 8 positions matching TRBD1. The length of the CDR3 is 14 residues. The V gene's germline CDR1 is GTSNPN and CDR2 SVGIG (reference sequence). CDR3 sequence: CTWNLQGADEKLFF. The CDR3 region has the DNA TGTACCTGGAATCTCCAGGGGGCGGATGAAAAACTGTTTTTT.

Remarks on this clonotype: One end of the junction fails to match germline, which may point to a read error. V is TRBV2 and J is TRBJ2-6; 8 nucleotides align to TRBD2. The CDR3 loop spans 17 amino acids. The germline V gene has CDR1 SNHLY and CDR2 FYNNEI. CDR3 loop: CASSQGSGRSGANVLTF. The CDR3 DNA follows: TGCGCCAGCAGCCAAGGAAGCGGGAGATCTGGGGCCAACGTCCTGACTTTC. Drawing the rest from reference TRBV2 and TRBJ2-6, the complete variable domain is EPEVTQTPSHQVTQMGQEVILRCVPISNHLYFYWYRQILGQKVEFLVSFYNNEISEKSEIFDDQFSVERPDGSNFTLKIRSTKLEDSAMYFCASSQGSGRSGANVLTFGAGSRLTVL.